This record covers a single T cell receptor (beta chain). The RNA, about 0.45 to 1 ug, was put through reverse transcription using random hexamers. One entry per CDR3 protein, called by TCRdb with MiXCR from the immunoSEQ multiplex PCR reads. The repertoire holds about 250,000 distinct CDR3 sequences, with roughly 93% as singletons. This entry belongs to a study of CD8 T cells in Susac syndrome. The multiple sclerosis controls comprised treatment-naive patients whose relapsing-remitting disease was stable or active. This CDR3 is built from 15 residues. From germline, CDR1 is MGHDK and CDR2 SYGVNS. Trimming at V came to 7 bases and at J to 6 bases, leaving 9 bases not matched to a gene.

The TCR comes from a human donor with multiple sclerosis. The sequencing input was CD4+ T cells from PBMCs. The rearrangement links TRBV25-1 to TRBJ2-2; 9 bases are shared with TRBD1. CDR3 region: CASTPGTGWSGELFF. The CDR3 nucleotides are TGTGCCAGCACACCCGGGACAGGGTGGTCCGGGGAGCTGTTTTTT.